This T cell receptor (beta chain) was recorded in a study of blood T cells in healthy people across ages. Study results and limitations: Lack of knowledge of donor CMV status possibly confounded expanded clonotype changes.

Sample-barcoded 5' priming and a J-beta primer mix drove a second PCR of roughly 7 to 11 cycles. A single record per CDR3 protein comes from TCRdb applying MiXCR to the 5' RACE reads. The sample has some 900,000 distinct CDR3 sequences; about 48% are singletons. V gave up 4 bases and J gave up 2 bases, with 15 bases separating them. The CDR3 is made up of 15 amino acids. In germline, CDR1 is MNHNY, CDR2 SVGAGI (reference sequence). The donors, aged roughly 6 to 95, were healthy Caucasians from Russia. Isolation per sample recovered at least 6 million PBMCs. Concerning this clonotype itself: Its antigen is undetermined.

The sequenced sample was blood. This rearrangement joins TRBV6-6 to TRBJ2-7; weak D call: TRBD1 (6 bases). This receptor was identified in a man aged 30 to 45 in good health. This CDR3 reads CASSFDLTGAYEQYF. CDR3 nucleotide sequence: TGTGCCAGCAGTTTCGATTTGACAGGAGCCTACGAGCAGTACTTC.